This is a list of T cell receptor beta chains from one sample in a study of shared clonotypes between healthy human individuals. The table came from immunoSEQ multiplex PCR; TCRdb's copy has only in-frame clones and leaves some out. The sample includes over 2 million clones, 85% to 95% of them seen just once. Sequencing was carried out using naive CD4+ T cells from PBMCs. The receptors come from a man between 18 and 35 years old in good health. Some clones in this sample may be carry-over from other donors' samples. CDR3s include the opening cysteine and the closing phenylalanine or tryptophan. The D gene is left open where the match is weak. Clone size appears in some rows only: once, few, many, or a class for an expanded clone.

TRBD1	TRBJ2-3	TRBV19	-	CASSPTTGAGTDTQYF	TGTGCCAGTAGTCCGACGACAGGGGCTGGGACAGATACGCAGTATTTT
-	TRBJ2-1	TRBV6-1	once	CAAKLGGVGEQFF	TGTGCCGCCAAGCTAGGGGGTGTTGGTGAGCAGTTCTTC
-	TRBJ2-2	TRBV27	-	CASREDRPTGELFF	TGTGCCAGCAGGGAAGACAGGCCCACCGGGGAGCTGTTTTTT
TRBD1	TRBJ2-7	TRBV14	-	CASSQGQGFREQYF	TGTGCCAGCAGCCAGGGACAGGGTTTCAGGGAGCAGTACTTC
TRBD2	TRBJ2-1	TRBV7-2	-	CASSTGLAELYNEQFF	TGTGCCAGCAGCACCGGACTAGCGGAGCTCTACAATGAGCAGTTCTTC
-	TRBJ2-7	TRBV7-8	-	CASSLTNEQYF	TGTGCCAGCAGTCTAACCAACGAGCAGTACTTC
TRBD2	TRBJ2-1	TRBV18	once	CASSPGTSGSNEQFF	TGTGCCAGCTCACCGGGGACTAGCGGGAGCAATGAGCAGTTCTTC
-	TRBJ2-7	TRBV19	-	CASSPLIGAGEQYF	TGTGCCAGTAGCCCGTTGATCGGGGCAGGCGAGCAGTACTTC
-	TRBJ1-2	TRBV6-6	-	CASSTGTSGYTF	TGTGCCAGCAGTACCGGGACAAGTGGCTACACCTTC
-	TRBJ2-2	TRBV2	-	CASSETGQRTGELFF	TGTGCCAGCAGTGAAACAGGGCAGCGAACCGGGGAGCTGTTTTTT
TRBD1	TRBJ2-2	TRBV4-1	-	CASSQRQGWNTGELFF	TGCGCCAGCAGCCAAAGACAGGGTTGGAACACCGGGGAGCTGTTTTTT
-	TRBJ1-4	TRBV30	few	CAWSGAPHEKLFF	TGTGCCTGGAGTGGTGCCCCGCATGAAAAACTGTTTTTT
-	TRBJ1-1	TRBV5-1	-	CASSLEFLGGVNTEAFF	TGCGCCAGCAGCTTGGAGTTTCTAGGAGGGGTGAACACTGAAGCTTTCTTT
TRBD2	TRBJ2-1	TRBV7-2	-	CASSARTSGRPYNEQFF	TGTGCCAGCAGCGCTAGGACTAGCGGGAGACCCTACAATGAGCAGTTCTTC
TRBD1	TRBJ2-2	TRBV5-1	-	CASRGQDTGELFF	TGCGCCAGCAGGGGACAGGACACCGGGGAGCTGTTTTTT
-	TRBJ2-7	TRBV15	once	CATSRDQIGIYEQYF	TGTGCCACCAGCAGAGACCAAATCGGGATCTACGAGCAGTACTTC
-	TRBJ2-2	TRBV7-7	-	CASSLEGDTGELFF	TGTGCCAGCAGCTTAGAGGGGGACACCGGGGAGCTGTTTTTT
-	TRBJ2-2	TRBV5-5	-	CASSLPSAANTGELFF	TGTGCCAGCAGCCTCCCATCGGCGGCGAACACCGGGGAGCTGTTTTTT
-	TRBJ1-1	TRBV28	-	CASSFRLTAPAFF	TGTGCCAGCAGTTTTAGGCTGACAGCCCCAGCTTTCTTT
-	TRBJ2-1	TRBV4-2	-	CASSQAGRADNEQFF	TGTGCCAGCAGCCAAGCCGGGCGGGCAGACAATGAGCAGTTCTTC
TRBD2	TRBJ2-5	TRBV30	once	CAWGLAGGETQYF	TGTGCCTGGGGACTAGCGGGAGGTGAGACCCAGTACTTC
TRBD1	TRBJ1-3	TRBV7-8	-	CASSRIDRVGNTIYF	TGTGCCAGCAGCCGGATTGACAGGGTCGGAAACACCATATATTTT
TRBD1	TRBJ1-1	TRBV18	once	CASSETGADTEAFF	TGTGCCAGCTCCGAGACAGGGGCGGACACTGAAGCTTTCTTT
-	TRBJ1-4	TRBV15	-	CATSRTTSGARANEKLFF	TGTGCCACCAGCAGAACTACCTCAGGGGCGCGGGCTAATGAAAAACTGTTTTTT
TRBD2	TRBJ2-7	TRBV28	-	CASKGSGSNLEQYF	TGTGCCAGCAAAGGTAGCGGGAGTAACTTGGAGCAGTACTTC
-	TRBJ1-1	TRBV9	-	CASSVDPGLATEAFF	TGTGCCAGCAGCGTAGACCCGGGCCTCGCCACTGAAGCTTTCTTT
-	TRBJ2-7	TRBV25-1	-	CASEGPGRIYEQYF	TGTGCCAGCGAGGGCCCCGGGCGGATCTACGAGCAGTACTTC
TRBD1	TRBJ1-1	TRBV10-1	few	CASSDCGQGMNTEAFF	TGCGCCAGCAGTGATTGTGGACAGGGTATGAACACTGAAGCTTTCTTT
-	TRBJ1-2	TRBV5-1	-	CASSPTAQSASGYTF	TGCGCCAGCAGCCCCACCGCACAGTCGGCGAGTGGCTACACCTTC
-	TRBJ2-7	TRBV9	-	CASSVASEDYEQYF	TGTGCCAGCAGCGTAGCTAGCGAGGACTACGAGCAGTACTTC
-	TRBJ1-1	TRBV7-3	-	CASSERPNTEAFF	TGTGCCAGCAGCGAACGGCCTAACACTGAAGCTTTCTTT
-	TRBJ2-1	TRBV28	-	CASSRRAIYNEQFF	TGTGCCAGCAGCCGGAGGGCCATTTACAATGAGCAGTTCTTC
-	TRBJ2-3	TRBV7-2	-	CASSPSLSGDSTDTQYF	TGTGCCAGCAGCCCTTCGCTTAGCGGAGATAGCACAGATACGCAGTATTTT
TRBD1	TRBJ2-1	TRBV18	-	CASSPPDRGSYNEQFF	TGTGCCAGCTCACCCCCGGACAGGGGGTCCTACAATGAGCAGTTCTTC
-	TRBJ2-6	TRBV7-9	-	CASSLASGANVLTF	TGTGCCAGCAGCTTAGCTTCTGGGGCCAACGTCCTGACTTTC
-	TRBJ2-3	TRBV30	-	CAWSMGGDTQYF	TGTGCCTGGAGTATGGGGGGAGATACGCAGTATTTT
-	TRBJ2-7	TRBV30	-	CAWSGPRTTSAYEQYF	TGTGCCTGGAGTGGCCCCCGGACCACAAGCGCCTACGAGCAGTACTTC
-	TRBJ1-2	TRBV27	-	CASSLYGTAFYGYTF	TGTGCCAGCAGTTTATATGGGACGGCCTTTTATGGCTACACCTTC
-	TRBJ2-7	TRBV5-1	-	CASRQGFSYEQYF	TGCGCCAGCCGGCAGGGATTTTCGTACGAGCAGTACTTC
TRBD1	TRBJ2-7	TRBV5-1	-	CASSRTGTEVYEQYF	TGCGCCAGCAGTCGTACCGGGACAGAAGTCTACGAGCAGTACTTC
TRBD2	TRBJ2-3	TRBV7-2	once	CASSPASGRAGVDTQYF	TGTGCCAGCAGCCCCGCTAGCGGGAGGGCCGGTGTAGATACGCAGTATTTT
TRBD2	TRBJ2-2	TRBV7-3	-	CASSMGPGRAYGELFF	TGTGCCAGCAGCATGGGTCCCGGGAGGGCATACGGGGAGCTGTTTTTT
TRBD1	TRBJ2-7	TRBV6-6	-	CASTRTGEIAEQYF	TGTGCCAGCACCAGGACAGGGGAGATCGCCGAGCAGTACTTC
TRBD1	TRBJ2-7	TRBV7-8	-	CASSYRQGSYEQYF	TGTGCCAGCAGCTATCGACAGGGATCCTACGAGCAGTACTTC
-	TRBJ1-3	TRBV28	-	CASSFGGNTIYF	TGTGCCAGCAGTTTTGGTGGAAACACCATATATTTT
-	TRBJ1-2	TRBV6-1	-	CASSELTGLEGYTF	TGTGCCAGCAGTGAACTCACAGGGCTGGAGGGCTACACCTTC
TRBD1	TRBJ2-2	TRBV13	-	CASSLAVGAEVRGPTGELFF	TGTGCCAGCAGCTTAGCCGTCGGAGCGGAGGTGAGGGGGCCCACCGGGGAGCTGTTTTTT
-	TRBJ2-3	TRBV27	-	CASRGRGRSDTQYF	TGTGCCAGCAGGGGGAGGGGGCGATCGGATACGCAGTATTTT
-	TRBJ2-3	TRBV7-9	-	CASSLNGPSTDTQYF	TGTGCCAGCAGCTTAAACGGACCTAGCACAGATACGCAGTATTTT
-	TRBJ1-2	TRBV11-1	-	CASSPRGAHGYTF	TGTGCCAGCAGCCCTCGGGGGGCACATGGCTACACCTTC
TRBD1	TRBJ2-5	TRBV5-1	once	CASSRDRRQETQYF	TGCGCCAGCAGCCGGGACAGGCGTCAAGAGACCCAGTACTTC